The source of this T cell receptor beta chain is a study of OX40 agonist ivuxolimab in advanced cancers. The overall study: Six ivuxolimab dose levels, 0.01 to 10 mg/kg, were given intravenously every 2 weeks. The dose-escalation cohort had hepatocellular carcinoma, melanoma, renal cell or head and neck cancer.

Sequencing used immunoSEQ multiplex PCR; TCRdb keeps in-frame clones, though not all of them. The data contain more than 25,000 clones, 86% of them singletons. Study-level results: The antigens recognized by the expanded peripheral T cells, that is their antigen specificity, were not determined. Low normalized T-cell clonal expansion was also seen in some nonresponders.

Trimming removed 4 bases from V and 4 bases from J, with 17 bases in between. Germline loops: CDR1 MDHEN, CDR2 SYDVKM. CDR3 length: 15 amino acids. On this clone itself: Its antigen is unknown.

The sequencing here drew on CD4+ or CD8+ T cells sorted from blood, taken in a trial of the OX40 agonist ivuxolimab. The rearrangement uses TRBV28 and TRBJ2-7; possible D gene TRBD2, 6 bases. The TCR sequence derives from an adult with an advanced solid tumor such as melanoma, head and neck, liver or kidney cancer. The CDR3 protein is CASSSWGEQVYEQYF. CDR3 coding DNA: TGTGCCAGCAGTTCCTGGGGGGAGCAGGTATACGAGCAGTACTTC.